The 25 T cell receptor beta chains listed next were all sequenced from one sample in a study of cytomegalovirus exposure and HLA in healthy donors. It was with 60 Vbeta and 13 Jbeta primers that the PCR ran. Assay used: immunoSEQ multiplex PCR; TCRdb lists only in-frame clones, some missing. The repertoire includes 150,000 to 200,000 clones, approximately 84% of them detected once, and around 0.25% sits in the top ten. The sample taken for sequencing was PBMCs. All receptors derive from a boy younger than 18 in good health and CMV-seronegative.

V usage is TRBV28 and J usage is TRBJ1-3; tentative D call: TRBD1 (5 bases). Trimming removed 3 bases at V and 0 bases at J, with 12 bases between. Germline V CDR1 and CDR2: MDHEN, SYDVKM. The CDR3 is 16 residues long. CDR3 protein: CASSFLGPLSGNTIYF. The CDR3, as DNA: TGTGCCAGCAGTTTCCTGGGGCCTCTCTCTGGAAACACCATATATTTT.

The chain carries TRBV27 and TRBJ2-7, with TRBD2 identical over 8 bases. The CDR3 has 17 residues. The V segment lost 6 bases and the J segment 2 bases; nucleotides outside the gene matches: 15. Germline assignment: CDR1 MNHEY and CDR2 SMNVEV (reference sequence). As DNA, the CDR3 is TGTGCCAGCAGGAGGGGTGCGTTACTAGCGGAACCCTACGAGCAGTACTTC. As protein: CASRRGALLAEPYEQYF.

This chain connects TRBV7-9 to TRBJ1-1; TRBD1 might be the D (5 bases). Looked up from germline, CDR1 is SEHNR and CDR2 is FQNEAQ (reference sequence). CDR3 length: 15 amino acids. Trimming removed 1 base at V and 2 bases at J, with 11 bases between. CDR3 in amino acids: CASSLVRTPNTEAFF. CDR3 nucleotide sequence: TGTGCCAGCAGCTTAGTTCGGACACCTAACACTGAAGCTTTCTTT.

The chain links TRBV9 to TRBJ1-1, with D maybe TRBD1 (5 bases). V was pared by 1 base and J by 11 bases, with 18 bases between. Germline V gene lookup returns CDR1 SGDLS and CDR2 YYNGEE. This CDR3 comprises 14 residues. The CDR3, as DNA: TGTGCCAGCAGCGTAAAGGACCTCTCGCGGGGGGCTTTCTTT. Amino acid sequence: CASSVKDLSRGAFF.

The chain couples TRBV5-1 to TRBJ2-3; D uncertain. This CDR3 region has 18 residues. CDR1 is SGHRS, CDR2 YFSETQ, per germline. Between the trimmed V and J ends, which lost 5 bases and 0 bases, there was a span of 22 bases. This CDR3 is CASRPSAGTAFSTDTQYF. The CDR3 nucleotides are TGCGCCAGCAGACCATCAGCAGGCACCGCATTTAGCACAGATACGCAGTATTTT.

J is TRBJ1-1 and V is TRBV7-8; TRBD1 might be the D (5 bases). The V end was cut by 5 bases, the J end by 0 bases, with 19 bases between. The CDR3 covers 17 residues. CDR1 and CDR2 from the germline V gene are SGHVS and FQNEAQ. The CDR3 is CASSRFRFGGMNTEAFF. Here the CDR3 DNA reads TGTGCCAGCAGCCGGTTCCGTTTCGGGGGAATGAACACTGAAGCTTTCTTT.

The V and J genes are TRBV27 and TRBJ2-7; 7 bases match TRBD1. The CDR3 is made up of 14 amino acids. The V gene end was trimmed by 5 bases and the J gene end by 5 bases; junction bases not matched to a gene: 9. Germline V CDR1 and CDR2: MNHEY, SMNVEV (reference sequence). This CDR3 reads CASSPYRGVDEQYF. The DNA for the CDR3 is TGTGCCAGCAGTCCCTACAGGGGTGTGGACGAGCAGTACTTC.

The chain links TRBV19 to TRBJ1-6; 10 bases agree with TRBD1. The CDR3 spans 17 residues. Germline CDR1 is LNHDA and CDR2 is SQIVND (reference sequence). V lost 6 bases to trimming and J lost 6 bases; unmatched junction nucleotides: 11. DNA of the CDR3: TGTGCCAGTAGCCAGGGAAGGACAGGGGGTCTTAATTCACCCCTCCACTTT. Its translation: CASSQGRTGGLNSPLHF.

The chain links TRBV9 to TRBJ1-4; a weak D match, TRBD1 (5 bases). V was trimmed by 0 bases and J by 5 bases, leaving 8 bases between them. Germline CDR1 and CDR2: SGDLS and YYNGEE. The CDR3 spans 14 residues. In DNA, the CDR3 is TGTGCCAGCAGCGTAGGGGGGAGGAATGAAAAACTGTTTTTT. Its protein product is CASSVGGRNEKLFF.

CDR3 loop: CASSWRELGGSGANVLTF. In nucleotides, the CDR3 is TGTGCCAGCAGTTGGCGGGAGCTGGGCGGCTCTGGGGCCAACGTCCTGACTTTC. The gene calls are TRBV28 and TRBJ2-6, with 7 nucleotides matching TRBD2. Trimming cost V 4 bases and J 0 bases; bases outside gene matches: 9. CDR1 is MDHEN and CDR2 is SYDVKM in the germline V gene. The CDR3 covers 18 residues.

This clone was seen a handful of times. The rearrangement uses TRBV6-5 and TRBJ1-3; TRBD1 matches 7 bases. This CDR3 has 15 residues. V lost 6 bases to trimming and J lost 4 bases; unmatched junction nucleotides: 9. Germline V CDR1 and CDR2: MNHEY, SVGAGI. The CDR3 loop reads CASSRDRVQGNTIYF. CDR3 in DNA: TGTGCCAGCAGCAGGGACAGAGTTCAGGGAAACACCATATATTTT.

The rearrangement uses TRBV19 and TRBJ1-5; 9 bases fit TRBD1. With 5 bases clipped from V and 7 bases from J, the junction kept 6 bases outside the gene matches. This CDR3 has 14 residues. CDR1 is LNHDA, CDR2 SQIVND, per germline (reference sequence). CDR3 in DNA: TGTGCCAGTAGTGCACAGGGGGCCGGGCAGCCCCAGCATTTT. Translated, it gives CASSAQGAGQPQHF.

The chain carries TRBV27 and TRBJ1-6; TRBD1 agrees at 7 bases. The length of the CDR3 is 14 residues. V trimming: 6 bases; J trimming: 7 bases; junction bases outside the gene matches: 6. CDR1 is MNHEY, CDR2 SMNVEV, per germline (reference sequence). Here the CDR3 reads CASRILTGNSPLHF. The CDR3 DNA is TGTGCCAGCAGAATCTTGACAGGGAATTCACCCCTCCACTTT.

This clone was counted only a few times. The rearrangement uses TRBV6-1 and TRBJ2-5, with a tentative D call TRBD2 (5 bases). The J call may be in error: the DNA end matches TRBJ2-7 better. Germline CDR1 and CDR2: MNHNS and SASEGT. This CDR3 has 13 residues. As DNA, the CDR3 is TGTGCCAGCAGGAGAGGGTTAATAAACGAGCAGTACTTC. Encoded protein: CASRRGLINEQYF.

This sequence joins TRBV5-1 and TRBJ2-7; TRBD1 matches 10 bases. The V segment lost 4 bases and the J segment 5 bases; nucleotides outside the gene matches: 6. The germline V gene encodes CDR1 SGHRS and CDR2 YFSETQ. The CDR3 length is 14 residues. In DNA form, the CDR3 reads TGCGCCAGCAGCCGGGACAGGGGTCACAACGAGCAGTACTTC. This translates into CASSRDRGHNEQYF.

J is TRBJ1-2 and V is TRBV27, with a possible D match to TRBD1 (5 bases). V gave up 0 bases and J gave up 8 bases, with 7 bases separating them. The CDR3 loop spans 12 amino acids. Germline assignment: CDR1 MNHEY and CDR2 SMNVEV (reference sequence). This CDR3 is CASSLSGRGYTF. The CDR3 DNA sequence: TGTGCCAGCAGTTTATCGGGGCGCGGCTACACCTTC.

This clone was found a few times. V usage is TRBV7-2 and J usage is TRBJ2-3; D unresolved. Trimming removed 3 bases at V and 5 bases at J, with 6 bases between. CDR1 and CDR2 (germline): SGHTA, FQGNSA. The CDR3 extends over 12 amino acids. Here the CDR3 DNA reads TGTGCCAGCAGCTTCCCAGGAGATACGCAGTATTTT. This encodes CASSFPGDTQYF.

This sequence joins TRBV7-2 and TRBJ2-7; 10 positions agree with TRBD2. The V gene's germline CDR1 is SGHTA and CDR2 FQGNSA. J was trimmed by 0 bases and V by 6 bases; bases with no gene match: 8. This CDR3 contains 16 residues. The CDR3 nucleotides are TGTGCCAGCAGAGGCCTTAGCGGGGGGACCTCCTACGAGCAGTACTTC. Its translation is CASRGLSGGTSYEQYF.

This chain uses TRBV5-7 with TRBJ2-1; 13 bases fit TRBD2. TRBV5-7 is flagged as an ORF with uncertain function. V lost 4 bases, J lost 4 bases, and 11 bases stayed unmatched. CDR3 size: 18 residues. The CDR3 here is CASSPPTSGRPTYNEQFF. The CDR3 DNA reads TGTGCCAGCAGCCCTCCGACTAGCGGGAGGCCCACTTACAATGAGCAGTTCTTC.

This clone was counted a single time. The V and J genes are TRBV28 and TRBJ2-2; 10 nucleotides line up with TRBD2. Looked up from germline, CDR1 is MDHEN and CDR2 is SYDVKM. With V trimmed by 7 bases and J by 3 bases, 8 bases remained unmatched. CDR3 length equals 16 residues. The CDR3: CASTLGLAAYTGELFF. CDR3 bases: TGTGCCAGCACCCTCGGACTAGCGGCTTACACCGGGGAGCTGTTTTTT.

J is TRBJ2-3 and V is TRBV4-1; TRBD2 matches at 8 bases. The junction had 13 bases not matched to a gene; V was cut back by 6 bases and J by 2 bases. This CDR3 comprises 17 residues. CDR1 MGHRA and CDR2 YSYEKL come from the germline V gene. CDR3 protein: CASRLGGLAGNTDTQYF. DNA of the CDR3: TGCGCCAGCAGGCTTGGGGGGCTAGCGGGTAACACAGATACGCAGTATTTT.

The chain joins TRBV5-1 to TRBJ2-7; D is perhaps TRBD2 (6 bases). This CDR3 spans 12 amino acids. Germline V gene sequence: CDR1 SGHRS, CDR2 YFSETQ. Trimming took 2 bases from V and 7 from J, leaving 10 bases between them. The CDR3 sequence: CASSLMGREQYF. For the CDR3, the DNA is TGCGCCAGCAGCTTAATGGGGAGGGAGCAGTACTTC.

This clone was seen just once. This chain uses TRBV10-2 with TRBJ2-1; possibly TRBD2 for D (8 bases). There are 19 residues in the CDR3. Trimming took off 3 bases at V and 0 bases at J, with 21 bases between the two ends. Germline CDR1 and CDR2: WSHSY and SAAADI. The CDR3 here is CASSDAGGLAGRSYNEQFF. The CDR3 DNA reads as TGCGCCAGCAGTGATGCAGGGGGTCTAGCGGGCCGCTCCTACAATGAGCAGTTCTTC.

V is TRBV30 and J is TRBJ1-6, with 8 bases aligning to TRBD1. The CDR3 spans 13 residues. After removal of 5 bases from V and 6 bases from J, the junction contained 3 bases not matched to a gene. From germline, CDR1 is GTSNPN and CDR2 SVGIG (reference sequence). The CDR3 DNA is TGTGCCTGGGAGGGACAGGCTAATTCACCCCTCCACTTT. As protein: CAWEGQANSPLHF.

The chain recombines TRBV18 with TRBJ2-6; TRBD1 agrees at 9 bases. The CDR3 has 19 residues. Germline V gene data show CDR1 as KGHSH and CDR2 as LQKENI. The V gene end was trimmed by 1 base and the J gene end by 3 bases; junction bases not matched to a gene: 10. The CDR3 loop is CASSPLPGQGVSGANVLTF. The CDR3, as DNA: TGTGCCAGCTCACCACTCCCGGGACAGGGTGTCAGTGGGGCCAACGTCCTGACTTTC.